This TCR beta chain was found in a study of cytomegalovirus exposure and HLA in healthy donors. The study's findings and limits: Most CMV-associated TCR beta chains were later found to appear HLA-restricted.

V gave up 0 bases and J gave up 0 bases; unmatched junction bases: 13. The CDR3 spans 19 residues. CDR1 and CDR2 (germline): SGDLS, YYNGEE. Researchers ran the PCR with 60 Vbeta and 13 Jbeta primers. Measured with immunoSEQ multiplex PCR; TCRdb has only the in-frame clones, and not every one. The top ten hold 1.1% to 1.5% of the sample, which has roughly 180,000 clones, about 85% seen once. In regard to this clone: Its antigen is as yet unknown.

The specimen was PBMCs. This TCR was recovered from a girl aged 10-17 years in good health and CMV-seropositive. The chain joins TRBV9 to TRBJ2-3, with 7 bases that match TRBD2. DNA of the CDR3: TGTGCCAGCAGCGTAGCTGGCCTAGCGGAGCTACCTAGCACAGATACGCAGTATTTT. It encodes CASSVAGLAELPSTDTQYF. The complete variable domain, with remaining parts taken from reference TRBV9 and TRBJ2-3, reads DSGVTQTPKHLITATGQRVTLRCSPRSGDLSVYWYQQSLDQGLQFLIQYYNGEERAKGNILERFSAQQFPDLHSELNLSSLELGDSALYFCASSVAGLAELPSTDTQYFGPGTRLTVL.